Given below is one T cell receptor (beta chain) in context. Antigen: not known. These data are taken from a study of CD8+ T cells in alopecia areata. Study-level results: Lesional scalp, especially alopecia totalis/universalis, showed higher clonality than normal scalp.

Extracted RNA was reverse transcribed, and the resulting cDNA served as sequencing template. Produced via immunoSEQ multiplex PCR; TCRdb's table is partial and in-frame only. The repertoire holds almost 250,000 clones, 67% seen once, with around 1.2% in the top ten. The source material was CD4+ T cells sorted from blood, sampled at week 0. The sequence was collected from a human donor with alopecia areata.

The CDR3: CASSLVGTEKGSPLHF. CDR3 nucleotide sequence: TGTGCCAGCAGTTTAGTGGGGACAGAGAAAGGGTCACCCCTCCACTTT. V gene TRBV27 combines with J gene TRBJ1-6; 7 nucleotides agree with TRBD1. The trim removed 2 bases at V and 10 bases at J, leaving 11 bases unmatched. Germline CDR1 reads MNHEY; CDR2 reads SMNVEV (reference sequence). There are 16 residues in the CDR3.